One sample yielded the 27 T cell receptor beta chains listed below, sequenced in a study of vaccination effects on CD4 cells after COVID-19. TCRdb keeps only in-frame clones here, not all; method: immunoSEQ multiplex PCR. The sample lists under 35,000 clones, about 69% occurring once. Antigen-specific CD4+ T cells were expanded with viral peptide pools in the ViraFEST assay before sequencing. Having been cultured for under twelve days, the cells underwent CD4+ T cell isolation. This person caught SARS-CoV-2 sometime from March to December 2020, and PCR testing confirmed the infection. For these TCRs, the target antigens are not known. The sequencing used CD4+ T cells from PBMCs cultured with a peptide pool, collected before COVID-19 vaccination. The receptors derive from a human donor who had a prior SARS-CoV-2 infection.

This clone was recorded a few times. The chain carries TRBV19 and TRBJ2-7; TRBD2 is a possible D gene (5 bases). Germline V gene sequence: CDR1 LNHDA, CDR2 SQIVND (reference sequence). V was shortened by 4 bases and J by 2 bases, with 9 bases between the two germline ends. The CDR3 extends over 13 amino acids. CDR3 loop: CASSTPGAYEQYF. DNA of the CDR3: TGTGCCAGTAGTACCCCCGGGGCCTACGAGCAGTACTTC.

The chain uses TRBV11-2 and TRBJ1-2, with TRBD1 matching 8 bases. The length of the CDR3 is 14 residues. The junction had 4 bases not matched to a gene; V was cut back by 3 bases and J by 4 bases. CDR1 SGHAT and CDR2 FQNNGV come from the germline V gene. The CDR3 region is CASSFNTGGYGYTF. CDR3 bases: TGTGCCAGCAGCTTTAACACAGGGGGCTATGGCTACACCTTC.

This clone has more than one count but fewer than ten. The chain carries TRBV6-2 or TRBV6-3 and TRBJ2-4; no clear D gene. The CDR3 covers 14 residues. Germline V gene lookup returns CDR1 MNHEY and CDR2 SVGEGT. V gave up 5 bases and J gave up 7 bases, with 15 bases separating them. The CDR3 sequence: CASSPTRPENIQYF. The DNA for the CDR3 is TGTGCCAGCAGTCCGACACGACCTGAGAACATTCAGTACTTC.

V usage is TRBV5-1 and J usage is TRBJ2-1; 8 bases align to TRBD2. The CDR3 runs 16 residues. The V segment lost 7 bases and the J segment 0 bases; nucleotides outside the gene matches: 9. CDR1 is SGHRS and CDR2 is YFSETQ in the germline V gene. In DNA, the CDR3 is TGCGCCAGCTTCCCCGGGGGGGCCGCCTCCTACAATGAGCAGTTCTTC. Amino acids: CASFPGGAASYNEQFF.

This rearrangement joins TRBV4-1 to TRBJ2-3; D uncertain. CDR3 length: 17 amino acids. CDR1 MGHRA and CDR2 YSYEKL come from the germline V gene. V was cut by 0 bases and J by 4 bases, with 17 bases left in between. CDR3 amino acids: CASSQDFPARYADTQYF. As DNA, the CDR3 is TGCGCCAGCAGCCAAGATTTTCCGGCTAGATATGCAGATACGCAGTATTTT.

The chain employs TRBV27 and TRBJ2-1, with 11 bases that match TRBD1. CDR1 and CDR2 (germline): MNHEY, SMNVEV (reference sequence). The trim removed 5 bases at V and 2 bases at J, leaving 2 bases unmatched. The CDR3 runs to 15 residues. The CDR3 sequence: CASSGQGAAYNEQFF. CDR3 nucleotides: TGTGCCAGCAGTGGACAGGGGGCGGCCTACAATGAGCAGTTCTTC.

The J gene is TRBJ1-3, the V gene TRBV6-1, with D unresolved. The V gene lost 1 base and the J gene lost 0 bases, with 7 bases spanning the gap. The germline CDR1 and CDR2 sequences are MNHNS and SASEGT. The CDR3 is made up of 15 amino acids. CDR3 region: CASSEVWHSGNTIYF. CDR3 DNA sequence: TGTGCCAGCAGTGAAGTGTGGCACTCTGGAAACACCATATATTTT.

The V call is TRBV15, the J call TRBJ2-3; a weak D match, TRBD1 (5 bases). This CDR3 is built from 14 residues. Per germline, CDR1 LNHNV and CDR2 YYDKDF (reference sequence). The V and J ends lost 1 base and 4 bases respectively, with 9 bases between them. The CDR3 coding sequence is TGTGCCACCAGCAGAGTCCAACAGGCAGATACGCAGTATTTT. It yields the protein CATSRVQQADTQYF.

This clone was recorded a few times. CDR3 protein: CASSLSMITLRNYGYTF. DNA of the CDR3: TGTGCCAGCAGTTTATCGATGATAACCCTGAGGAACTATGGCTACACCTTC. This chain connects TRBV27 to TRBJ1-2; unclear D gene. The CDR3 runs 17 residues. Germline V gives CDR1 MNHEY, CDR2 SMNVEV (reference sequence). The V end lost 0 bases, the J end lost 2 bases, and 16 bases lay between the germline ends.

CDR3 DNA: TGTGCCAGCAGCTTTAACCCTCCACGGACCTACTATAATTCACCCCTCCACTTT. As protein: CASSFNPPRTYYNSPLHF. The gene calls are TRBV5-4 and TRBJ1-6; D is uncertain. The CDR3 has 18 residues. Germline CDR1 reads SGHNT; CDR2 reads YYREEE (reference sequence). V lost 2 bases to trimming and J lost 3 bases, with 18 bases between them.

The chain links TRBV5-8 to TRBJ2-7, with 7 bases lining up with TRBD2. CDR1 is SGHTS, CDR2 YDEGEE, per germline. V trimming: 1 base; J trimming: 2 bases; junction bases outside the gene matches: 6. The CDR3 runs to 15 residues. CDR3 sequence: CASSLLVGTTYEQYF. CDR3 in DNA: TGTGCCAGCAGCTTGTTGGTTGGGACTACCTACGAGCAGTACTTC.

This clone was picked up a small number of times. V is TRBV5-8 and J is TRBJ2-5, with unresolved D. Germline CDR1 SGHTS, CDR2 YDEGEE. Trimming pared 0 bases from V and 2 bases from J, leaving 5 bases between. This CDR3 is 13 amino acids long. The CDR3 sequence: CASSLVQQETQYF. CDR3 nucleotide sequence: TGTGCCAGCAGCTTGGTACAGCAAGAGACCCAGTACTTC.

V gene TRBV7-2 combines with J gene TRBJ1-3; a possible D gene is TRBD1 (6 bases). Germline V CDR1 and CDR2: SGHTA, FQGNSA. CDR3 length equals 14 residues. V lost 5 bases to trimming and J lost 4 bases, with 12 bases between them. CDR3 DNA sequence: TGTGCCAGCAGCACCAACAGGGAAGGAAACACCATATATTTT. Its protein product is CASSTNREGNTIYF.

The CDR3 DNA is TGTGCCAGCAGCCAAGAGGCAGGCACGGGCACCGGGGAGCTGTTTTTT. It specifies CASSQEAGTGTGELFF. The chain uses TRBV3-1 (or the pseudogene TRBV3-2) and TRBJ2-2; D not resolved. There are 16 residues in the CDR3. Germline-derived CDR1 and CDR2 are LGHDT and YNNKEL (reference sequence). The V end was cut by 0 bases, the J end by 4 bases, with 12 bases between.

The J gene is TRBJ1-5, the V gene TRBV30, with a possible D match to TRBD1 (5 bases). The CDR3 consists of 14 residues. V lost 5 bases to trimming and J lost 0 bases, with 11 bases between them. Germline V gene lookup returns CDR1 GTSNPN and CDR2 SVGIG (reference sequence). CDR3 bases: TGTGCCTGGGGGGACGTAAATAGCAATCAGCCCCAGCATTTT. This gives the protein CAWGDVNSNQPQHF.

V and J are TRBV19 and TRBJ2-1, with TRBD2 matching 14 bases. In germline, CDR1 is LNHDA, CDR2 SQIVND (reference sequence). V lost 9 bases to trimming and J lost 2 bases; unmatched junction nucleotides: 9. The CDR3 contains 17 residues. The CDR3 is CASHGLAGGPTYNEQFF. The CDR3 region has the DNA TGTGCCAGCCACGGACTAGCGGGAGGTCCCACCTACAATGAGCAGTTCTTC.

This clone came up a few times. J is TRBJ1-4 and V is TRBV27; 8 nucleotides line up with TRBD1. Germline lookup yields CDR1 MNHEY and CDR2 SMNVEV (reference sequence). The CDR3 contains 14 residues. The junction had 4 bases not matched to a gene; V was cut back by 6 bases and J by 4 bases. The CDR3: CASRRQGFNEKLFF. The CDR3 region has the DNA TGTGCCAGCAGGCGACAGGGGTTTAATGAAAAACTGTTTTTT.

This clone was seen a single time. V is TRBV7-6 and J is TRBJ2-3, with D hard to call. The CDR3 consists of 12 residues. Trimming took 5 bases from V and 1 from J, leaving 4 bases between them. Germline V gene lookup returns CDR1 SGHVS and CDR2 FNYEAQ. The CDR3 bases are TGTGCCAGCAGCCACGGCACAGATACGCAGTATTTT. Translation: CASSHGTDTQYF.

This clone has just a few counts. The genes are TRBV5-8 and TRBJ1-5; D perhaps matches TRBD1 (6 bases). Germline V CDR1 and CDR2: SGHTS, YDEGEE. V was trimmed by 3 bases and J by 7 bases, leaving 14 bases between them. CDR3 length equals 14 residues. CDR3 region: CASSYRGAGQPQHF. CDR3 in DNA: TGTGCCAGCAGCTACCGGGGGGCCGGGCAGCCCCAGCATTTT.

The chain has TRBV9 and TRBJ1-1, with a weak D call TRBD1 (5 bases). The CDR3 spans 15 residues. From germline, CDR1 is SGDLS and CDR2 YYNGEE. The ends were cut back, 2 bases at V and 1 base at J, with 12 bases in the middle. The CDR3 loop is CASSVSPTGNTEAFF. CDR3 DNA sequence: TGTGCCAGCAGCGTTTCCCCAACAGGGAACACTGAAGCTTTCTTT.

The chain couples TRBV3-1 (or the pseudogene TRBV3-2) to TRBJ1-2, with 8 bases identical to TRBD1. V lost 8 bases, J lost 8 bases, and 10 bases stayed unmatched. The CDR3 spans 13 residues. Per the germline V gene, CDR1 is LGHDT and CDR2 is YNNKEL (reference sequence). The DNA for the CDR3 is TGTGCCAGCGCCCAGGCAGGGGGCGGCGGCTACACCTTC. Amino acids: CASAQAGGGGYTF.

V and J are TRBV28 and TRBJ2-1, with 11 bases fitting TRBD2. Germline V gene data show CDR1 as MDHEN and CDR2 as SYDVKM. There are 16 residues in the CDR3. The V and J ends lost 6 bases and 10 bases, in that order; junction bases with no gene match: 14. CDR3 nucleotides: TGTGCCAGCAGACTCGGGACTAGCGGAATATTCAGGGAGCAGTTCTTC. Residues: CASRLGTSGIFREQFF.

This chain uses TRBV2 with TRBJ1-6; D not certain. Germline CDR1 is SNHLY and CDR2 is FYNNEI. V was shortened by 7 bases and J by 7 bases, with 11 bases between the two germline ends. CDR3 size: 13 residues. For the CDR3, the DNA is TGTGCCAGCACCCGGGCCGAAAATTCACCCCTCCACTTT. The encoded protein is CASTRAENSPLHF.

The chain is built from TRBV18 and TRBJ2-5; D is ambiguous. The germline V and J ends were trimmed by 6 bases and 4 bases, with 15 bases remaining between them. The length of the CDR3 is 14 residues. Per germline, CDR1 KGHSH and CDR2 LQKENI. The CDR3 DNA reads as TGTGCCAGCTCGCGCATCTATTTTAGAGAGACCCAGTACTTC. Amino acids: CASSRIYFRETQYF. The full variable domain, in which reference TRBV18 and TRBJ2-5 provide the parts outside the CDR3, is NAGVMQNPRHLVRRRGQEARLRCSPMKGHSHVYWYRQLPEEGLKFMVYLQKENIIDESGMPKERFSAEFPKEGPSILRIQQVVRGDSAAYFCASSRIYFRETQYFGPGTRLLVL.

This chain joins TRBV19 and TRBJ1-5; possible D gene TRBD1, 6 bases. Germline V gives CDR1 LNHDA, CDR2 SQIVND (reference sequence). CDR3 length equals 14 residues. The ends were cut back, 5 bases at V and 6 bases at J, with 14 bases in the middle. CDR3 protein: CASSLLGAGQPQHF. As DNA, the CDR3 is TGTGCCAGTAGTCTCTTGGGGGCTGGTCAGCCCCAGCATTTT.

V is TRBV5-4 and J is TRBJ2-7, with no clear D. CDR3 length: 13 residues. Trimming shortened V by 4 bases and J by 2 bases, and 10 bases separated the two germline ends. From germline, CDR1 is SGHNT and CDR2 YYREEE (reference sequence). CDR3 DNA sequence: TGTGCCAGCAGCCAATCATTTACCTACGAGCAGTACTTC. Protein: CASSQSFTYEQYF.

The V and J genes are TRBV7-2 and TRBJ1-2; 10 bases agree with TRBD1. The germline V gene encodes CDR1 SGHTA and CDR2 FQGNSA. Trimming took 5 bases from V and 5 from J; bases not matched to a gene: 14. This CDR3 spans 17 amino acids. The CDR3 DNA reads TGTGCCAGCAGCCCAGCGACAGGGGGCAGTAGAATTTATGGCTACACCTTC. Translation gives CASSPATGGSRIYGYTF.